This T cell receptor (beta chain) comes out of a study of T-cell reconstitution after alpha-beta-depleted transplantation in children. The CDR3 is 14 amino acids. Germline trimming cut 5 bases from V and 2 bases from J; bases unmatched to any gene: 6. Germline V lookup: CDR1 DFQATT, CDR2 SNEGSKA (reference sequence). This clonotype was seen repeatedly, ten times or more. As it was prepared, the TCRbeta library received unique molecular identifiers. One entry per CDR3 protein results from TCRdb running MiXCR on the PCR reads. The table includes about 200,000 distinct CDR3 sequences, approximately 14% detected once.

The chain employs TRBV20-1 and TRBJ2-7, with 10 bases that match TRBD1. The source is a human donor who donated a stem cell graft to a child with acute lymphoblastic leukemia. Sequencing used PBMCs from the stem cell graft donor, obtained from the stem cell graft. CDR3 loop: CSARSDRGTYEQYF. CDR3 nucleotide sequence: TGCAGTGCTCGTTCGGACAGGGGGACCTACGAGCAGTACTTC.